The 27 T cell receptor beta chains listed next were all sequenced from one sample in a study of CD8 T cells in ankylosing spondylitis. Each CDR3 protein gets one entry after TCRdb re-called the 5' RACE reads with MiXCR. The data show under 300,000 distinct CDR3 sequences, about 9.1% seen once. The sequencing sample was made of blood, either unsorted or a sorted T cell fraction (not recorded which). These receptors were taken from a male donor with ankylosing spondylitis or in good health (not recorded which).

The table lists this clonotype with many counts. The chain links TRBV20-1 to TRBJ1-5, with D possibly matching TRBD1 (5 bases). V was shortened by 7 bases and J by 4 bases, with 14 bases between the two germline ends. Germline lookup yields CDR1 DFQATT and CDR2 SNEGSKA (reference sequence). The CDR3 runs 13 residues. The CDR3 nucleotides read TGCAGTGTACCGATGGGGGGGAATCAGCCCCAGCATTTT. Translated, it gives CSVPMGGNQPQHF.

This clonotype came up many times. This chain links TRBV5-4 with TRBJ2-3; the match to TRBD2 covers 10 bases. This CDR3 is built from 16 residues. Looked up from germline, CDR1 is SGHNT and CDR2 is YYREEE (reference sequence). Trimming at V came to 0 bases and at J to 3 bases, leaving 4 bases not matched to a gene. DNA for the CDR3: TGTGCCAGCAGCTTGGGTGGTAGCGGGAGGACAGATACGCAGTATTTT. This encodes CASSLGGSGRTDTQYF. The full variable domain, rest sourced from reference TRBV5-4 and TRBJ2-3, is ETGVTQSPTHLIKTRGQQVTLRCSSQSGHNTVSWYQQALGQGPQFIFQYYREEENGRGNFPPRFSGLQFPNYSSELNVNALELDDSALYLCASSLGGSGRTDTQYFGPGTRLTVL.

This clonotype was seen more than once but under ten times. The genes are TRBV12-5 and TRBJ2-1, with 7 bases that match TRBD1. CDR3 size: 14 residues. The germline V gene encodes CDR1 LGHNT and CDR2 FRNRAP. V trimming: 4 bases; J trimming: 8 bases; junction bases outside the gene matches: 8. For the CDR3, the DNA is TGTGCTAGTGGTTCGGGGACAGATTCTTATGAGCAGTTCTTC. Its translation is CASGSGTDSYEQFF. The variable domain in full, completed from reference TRBV12-5 and TRBJ2-1, reads DARVTQTPRHKVTEMGQEVTMRCQPILGHNTVFWYRQTMMQGLELLAYFRNRAPLDDSGMPKDRFSAEMPDATLATLKIQPSEPRDSAVYFCASGSGTDSYEQFFGPGTRLTVL.

This clonotype was seen at least ten times. The rearrangement links TRBV4-3 to TRBJ2-7, with 9 nucleotides matching TRBD1. The CDR3 length is 16 residues. Per the germline V gene, CDR1 is LGHNA and CDR2 is YSLEER. V gave up 4 bases and J gave up 4 bases; unmatched junction bases: 11. CDR3 residues: CASSRGTGPFSYEQYF. The CDR3 DNA follows: TGCGCCAGCAGCCGGGGGACAGGGCCGTTCTCTTACGAGCAGTACTTC.

The V gene is TRBV5-1, the J gene TRBJ1-4; 8 bases match TRBD1. CDR1 and CDR2 from the germline V gene are SGHRS and YFSETQ. J was trimmed by 2 bases and V by 5 bases; bases with no gene match: 5. The CDR3 covers 15 residues. The CDR3 spells CASSRTGRTNEKLFF. The CDR3 nucleotides are TGCGCCAGCAGTCGGACAGGGAGGACTAATGAAAAACTGTTTTTT.

This clonotype has more than one count but fewer than ten. The chain is built from TRBV30 and TRBJ2-1, with 10 bases that match TRBD2. This CDR3 is 14 amino acids long. Germline loops: CDR1 GTSNPN, CDR2 SVGIG (reference sequence). V gave up 8 bases and J gave up 7 bases; unmatched junction bases: 11. The CDR3 spells CARGVAGGWNEQFF. For the CDR3, the DNA is TGTGCCCGGGGAGTAGCGGGAGGATGGAATGAGCAGTTCTTC.

The chain combines TRBV4-3 with TRBJ2-5; a weak D match, TRBD2 (6 bases). Trimming took off 0 bases at V and 2 bases at J, with 10 bases between the two ends. Germline CDR1 and CDR2: LGHNA and YSLEER. This CDR3 spans 15 amino acids. The CDR3 DNA reads as TGCGCCAGCAGCCAAGATGTGGACTATCAAGAGACCCAGTACTTC. This translates into CASSQDVDYQETQYF.

The chain links TRBV20-1 to TRBJ1-2; tentative D call: TRBD1 (5 bases). V was trimmed by 6 bases and J by 3 bases, leaving 14 bases between them. This CDR3 contains 13 residues. CDR1 is DFQATT, CDR2 SNEGSKA, per germline (reference sequence). The CDR3 sequence: CSAQTQGDYGYTF. Written as DNA, the CDR3 is TGCAGTGCCCAAACGCAAGGGGACTATGGCTACACCTTC.

The CDR3 reads CASSLGGHETQYF. In nucleotides, the CDR3 is TGCGCCAGCAGCTTGGGGGGACATGAGACCCAGTACTTC. This chain joins TRBV5-1 and TRBJ2-5, with D perhaps TRBD1 (6 bases). The CDR3 is 13 amino acids. Between the trimmed V and J ends, which lost 0 bases and 5 bases, there was a span of 8 bases. Germline V gene sequence: CDR1 SGHRS, CDR2 YFSETQ.

This clonotype was observed at least ten times. The J gene is TRBJ1-1, the V gene TRBV5-1; TRBD1 might be the D (5 bases). V was trimmed by 4 bases and J by 6 bases, leaving 10 bases between them. The CDR3 runs 12 residues. From germline, CDR1 is SGHRS and CDR2 YFSETQ. CDR3 loop: CASSRDRAEAFF. DNA for the CDR3: TGCGCCAGCAGCCGGGACCGGGCTGAAGCTTTCTTT.

Many counts were recorded for this clonotype. The chain carries TRBV12-3 or TRBV12-4 and TRBJ1-5; D perhaps matches TRBD1 (5 bases). V dropped 5 bases and J dropped 2 bases, with 13 bases sitting between them. This CDR3 comprises 15 residues. The CDR3 DNA follows: TGTGCCAGCAGTCACTCTGGGGCACGCAATCAGCCCCAGCATTTT. It translates to CASSHSGARNQPQHF.

This rearrangement joins TRBV5-6 to TRBJ2-1; D uncertain. Germline V gives CDR1 SGHDT, CDR2 YYEEEE. Trimming stripped 4 bases from V and 4 bases from J, with 12 bases between. This CDR3 region has 14 residues. The CDR3 here is CASSLGYSYNEQFF. CDR3 bases: TGTGCCAGCAGCCTGGGATACTCTTACAATGAGCAGTTCTTC.

This clonotype was recorded at least ten times. This chain uses TRBV5-1 with TRBJ2-2; D may be TRBD2 (6 bases). Trimming removed 3 bases at V and 1 base at J, with 10 bases between. The germline V gene encodes CDR1 SGHRS and CDR2 YFSETQ. The CDR3 has 15 amino acids. The CDR3 DNA is TGCGCCAGCAGCTACCGGGACTGGAACACCGGGGAGCTGTTTTTT. It translates to CASSYRDWNTGELFF. Full variable domain (outside the CDR3, taken from reference TRBV5-1 and TRBJ2-2): KAGVTQTPRYLIKTRGQQVTLSCSPISGHRSVSWYQQTPGQGLQFLFEYFSETQRNKGNFPGRFSGRQFSNSRSEMNVSTLELGDSALYLCASSYRDWNTGELFFGEGSRLTVL.

This clonotype has ten or more counts. V usage is TRBV14 and J usage is TRBJ1-5; no clear D. V dropped 1 base and J dropped 6 bases, with 7 bases sitting between them. This CDR3 spans 13 amino acids. Per the germline V gene, CDR1 is SGHDN and CDR2 is FVKESK. The CDR3 sequence: CASSQGSLQPQHF. Here the CDR3 DNA reads TGTGCCAGCAGCCAAGGTTCCCTTCAGCCCCAGCATTTT.

This clonotype was recorded many times. The chain links TRBV11-2 to TRBJ2-3; D unclear. CDR3 length: 15 amino acids. V gave up 5 bases and J gave up 2 bases, with 14 bases separating them. CDR1 and CDR2 (germline): SGHAT, FQNNGV. CDR3 DNA: TGTGCCAGCAGCACCGACTTGAAGACCACAGATACGCAGTATTTT. As protein: CASSTDLKTTDTQYF.

There are many counts of this clonotype. In DNA, the CDR3 is TGTGCCAGCAGCTTAGATGGGACGACAGGTGGACACGAGCAGTACTTC. It specifies CASSLDGTTGGHEQYF. V gene TRBV7-2 combines with J gene TRBJ2-7; D might be TRBD1 (6 bases). This CDR3 is built from 16 residues. Germline V CDR1 and CDR2: SGHTA, FQGNSA. V lost 1 base and J 5 bases, leaving 18 bases between the germline ends.

This clonotype was recorded at least ten times. The chain carries TRBV7-2 and TRBJ1-5; D unclear. With 5 bases removed from V and 0 bases from J, the gap between germline ends came to 8 bases. Germline lookup yields CDR1 SGHTA and CDR2 FQGNSA. The CDR3 covers 14 residues. CDR3 nucleotide sequence: TGTGCCAGCAGCCTGGACGTTAGCAATCAGCCCCAGCATTTT. Amino acids: CASSLDVSNQPQHF.

The table lists this clonotype with many counts. The chain carries TRBV5-1 and TRBJ2-7, with TRBD1 as a possible D gene (5 bases). CDR3 length equals 15 residues. Germline loops: CDR1 SGHRS, CDR2 YFSETQ. The V end lost 2 bases, the J end lost 0 bases, and 12 bases lay between the germline ends. Here the CDR3 reads CASSFRQGLSYEQYF. Here the CDR3 DNA reads TGCGCCAGCAGCTTTCGCCAGGGTCTCTCCTACGAGCAGTACTTC. Full variable domain (outside the CDR3, taken from reference TRBV5-1 and TRBJ2-7): KAGVTQTPRYLIKTRGQQVTLSCSPISGHRSVSWYQQTPGQGLQFLFEYFSETQRNKGNFPGRFSGRQFSNSRSEMNVSTLELGDSALYLCASSFRQGLSYEQYFGPGTRLTVT.

The genes are TRBV29-1 and TRBJ2-7, with D perhaps being TRBD1 or TRBD2 (5 bases each). V was pared by 6 bases and J by 0 bases, with 18 bases between. CDR1 and CDR2 from the germline V gene are SQVTM and ANQGSEA. This CDR3 has 15 amino acids. The chain's CDR3 is CSVTEGTGSSYEQYF. The CDR3 region has the DNA TGCAGCGTCACAGAAGGGACGGGGAGCTCCTACGAGCAGTACTTC.

This clonotype occurred many times. The genes are TRBV7-9 and TRBJ2-4, with a weak D call TRBD2 (5 bases). CDR3 size: 13 residues. Germline lookup yields CDR1 SEHNR and CDR2 FQNEAQ (reference sequence). Trimming took 3 bases from V and 7 from J, leaving 10 bases between them. The CDR3 bases are TGTGCCAGCAGCTTCGAGGGCCTGAACATTCAGTACTTC. Its translation is CASSFEGLNIQYF.

This clonotype has a count of ten or more. The chain uses TRBV7-8 and TRBJ1-2; unclear D gene. Trimming removed 2 bases from V and 2 bases from J, with 9 bases in between. Germline V lookup: CDR1 SGHVS, CDR2 FQNEAQ. CDR3 length equals 14 residues. CDR3 loop: CASSLYRQNYGYTF. The CDR3 DNA is TGTGCCAGCAGCTTATACCGGCAAAACTATGGCTACACCTTC.

The chain links TRBV7-9 to TRBJ2-1, with 9 bases identical to TRBD2. Germline CDR1 reads SEHNR; CDR2 reads FQNEAQ (reference sequence). The CDR3 sequence is 16 residues long. The ends lost 4 bases at V and 7 bases at J; junction bases unmatched: 11. The CDR3 DNA reads as TGTGCCAGCAGCTCCTTGGTAGCGGGAGCGGAAAATGAGCAGTTCTTC. This sequence encodes CASSSLVAGAENEQFF.

This clonotype was observed many times. The chain couples TRBV20-1 to TRBJ2-3; 12 positions match TRBD2. Germline V gene sequence: CDR1 DFQATT, CDR2 SNEGSKA (reference sequence). The CDR3 contains 17 residues. V was clipped by 0 bases and J by 4 bases; unmatched bases: 8. CDR3 residues: CSARDLRLAGGPDTQYF. CDR3 nucleotides: TGCAGTGCTAGAGATCTCCGCCTAGCGGGGGGGCCAGATACGCAGTATTTT.

This clonotype was counted ten times or more. The chain couples TRBV9 to TRBJ2-3, with 7 nucleotides matching TRBD1. V was clipped by 3 bases and J by 6 bases; unmatched bases: 13. The CDR3 extends over 16 amino acids. CDR1 is SGDLS, CDR2 YYNGEE, per germline. The CDR3 bases are TGTGCCAGCAGCGGAGGGGGCACTCACCCCAAGGATACGCAGTATTTT. As protein: CASSGGGTHPKDTQYF.

This clonotype was detected ten times or more. The chain joins TRBV4-3 to TRBJ1-6; D gene unclear. The CDR3 contains 13 residues. The V and J ends lost 1 base and 9 bases respectively, with 7 bases between them. Looked up from germline, CDR1 is LGHNA and CDR2 is YSLEER. The CDR3 nucleotides are TGCGCCAGCAGCCAAGCTCTATTTTCACCCCTCCACTTT. This sequence encodes CASSQALFSPLHF.

This clonotype was observed many times. The chain has TRBV29-1 and TRBJ2-7; perhaps TRBD2 as D (7 bases). CDR1 is SQVTM and CDR2 is ANQGSEA in the germline V gene. The CDR3 is made up of 13 amino acids. V was clipped by 3 bases and J by 4 bases, with 13 bases between them. The CDR3 sequence: CSVDLGGGYEQYF. In nucleotides, the CDR3 is TGCAGCGTTGATTTAGGGGGAGGGTACGAGCAGTACTTC.

This clonotype has a count of ten or more. The chain is built from TRBV20-1 and TRBJ2-1; D call uncertain. The CDR3 loop spans 16 amino acids. V was cut by 1 base and J by 2 bases, with 15 bases left in between. Germline loops: CDR1 DFQATT, CDR2 SNEGSKA (reference sequence). CDR3 residues: CSARVVTGVAYNEQFF. CDR3 DNA: TGCAGTGCTAGAGTCGTCACTGGGGTCGCCTACAATGAGCAGTTCTTC.